Below, 9 T cell receptor beta chains from the same sample are listed, as sequenced in a study of blood T cell repertoires in COVID-19. Sequencing was performed with immunoSEQ multiplex PCR; in TCRdb, only in-frame clones are kept and a portion is missing. The sample has about 430,000 clones, roughly 89% seen once. Sequences were obtained from peripheral blood. The source of these receptors is a man between 18 and 29 years old with COVID-19, enrolled during active disease.

This sequence joins TRBV3-1 (or the pseudogene TRBV3-2) and TRBJ2-3; TRBD2 might be the D (6 bases). The CDR3 runs 14 residues. Germline lookup yields CDR1 LGHDT and CDR2 YNNKEL (reference sequence). The ends were cut back, 1 base at V and 2 bases at J, with 7 bases in the middle. CDR3 residues: CASSQAGVTDTQYF. The CDR3 region has the DNA TGTGCCAGCAGCCAAGCGGGGGTCACAGATACGCAGTATTTT.

The rearrangement joins TRBV27 to TRBJ1-2; D possibly corresponds to TRBD1 (6 bases). Trimming shortened V by 0 bases and J by 0 bases, and 14 bases separated the two germline ends. Germline V gene lookup returns CDR1 MNHEY and CDR2 SMNVEV (reference sequence). The CDR3 spans 17 residues. This chain's CDR3 is CASSLSGGEYANYGYTF. CDR3 sequence (DNA): TGTGCCAGCAGTTTATCAGGGGGGGAATATGCTAACTATGGCTACACCTTC.

This chain links TRBV19 with TRBJ2-7; tentative D call: TRBD2 (6 bases). This CDR3 contains 13 residues. V was cut by 5 bases and J by 3 bases, with 11 bases left in between. Germline CDR1 is LNHDA and CDR2 is SQIVND (reference sequence). The CDR3: CASSWGVFYEQYF. The CDR3 DNA is TGTGCCAGTAGTTGGGGGGTGTTCTACGAGCAGTACTTC.

The V gene is TRBV25-1, the J gene TRBJ2-1; 12 bases agree with TRBD2. The CDR3 runs 16 residues. The germline gives CDR1 MGHDK, CDR2 SYGVNS. The ends lost 8 bases at V and 4 bases at J; junction bases unmatched: 9. The CDR3 bases are TGTGCCAGCGGCGAAATCCTAGCGGGGGGGTACAATGAGCAGTTCTTC. Its protein is CASGEILAGGYNEQFF.

The sample holds one count of this clone. The chain links TRBV6-5 to TRBJ2-7; maybe TRBD1 (6 bases). From germline, CDR1 is MNHEY and CDR2 SVGAGI. The CDR3 totals 14 residues. The V and J ends lost 10 bases and 0 bases respectively, with 16 bases between them. In DNA form, the CDR3 reads TGTGCCACCTCGACAGGTTCTAACTCCTACGAGCAGTACTTC. This translates into CATSTGSNSYEQYF.

The chain combines TRBV5-5 with TRBJ2-5, with a weak D call TRBD1 (6 bases). Germline lookup yields CDR1 SGHKS and CDR2 YYEKEE (reference sequence). V dropped 5 bases and J dropped 2 bases, with 10 bases sitting between them. The CDR3 runs 13 residues. Written as DNA, the CDR3 is TGTGCCAGCAGTTCCGGGACACAAGAGACCCAGTACTTC. Translation gives CASSSGTQETQYF. Variable domain in full (rest from reference TRBV5-5 and TRBJ2-5): DAGVTQSPTHLIKTRGQQVTLRCSPISGHKSVSWYQQVLGQGPQFIFQYYEKEERGRGNFPDRFSARQFPNYSSELNVNALLLGDSALYLCASSSGTQETQYFGPGTRLLVL.

This clone appeared a single time. The J gene is TRBJ2-3, the V gene TRBV6-5; TRBD2 aligns across 9 bases. J lost 4 bases, V lost 8 bases, and 4 bases had no gene match. Germline loops: CDR1 MNHEY, CDR2 SVGAGI. The CDR3 spans 13 residues. DNA of the CDR3: TGTGCCAGCGAACTAGCGGGTTCAGATACGCAGTATTTT. The encoded protein is CASELAGSDTQYF.

The genes are TRBV19 and TRBJ2-7, with D hard to call. Per the germline V gene, CDR1 is LNHDA and CDR2 is SQIVND (reference sequence). Trimming removed 3 bases from V and 2 bases from J, with 14 bases in between. This CDR3 is built from 15 residues. The CDR3 loop is CASSINERHPYEQYF. The CDR3 nucleotides read TGTGCCAGTAGTATTAATGAGAGACACCCCTACGAGCAGTACTTC.

J is TRBJ2-7 and V is TRBV5-6; D possibly corresponds to TRBD2 (5 bases). Trimming took off 1 base at V and 4 bases at J, with 21 bases between the two ends. The CDR3 has 17 residues. Germline CDR1 and CDR2: SGHDT and YYEEEE. The CDR3 spells CASSLFSRWSRTYEQYF. In nucleotides, the CDR3 is TGTGCCAGCAGCTTGTTTAGCCGGTGGAGCAGGACTTACGAGCAGTACTTC.